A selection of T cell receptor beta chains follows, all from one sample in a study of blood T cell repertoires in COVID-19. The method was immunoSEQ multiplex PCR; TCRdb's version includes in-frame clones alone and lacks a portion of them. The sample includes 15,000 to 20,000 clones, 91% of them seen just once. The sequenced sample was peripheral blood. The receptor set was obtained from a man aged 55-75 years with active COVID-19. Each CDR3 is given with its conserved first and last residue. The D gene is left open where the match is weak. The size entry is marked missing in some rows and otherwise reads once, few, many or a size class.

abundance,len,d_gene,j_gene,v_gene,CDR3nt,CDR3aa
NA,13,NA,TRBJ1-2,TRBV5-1,TGCGCCAGCAGCCCTTATATAAACTATGGCTACACCTTC,CASSPYINYGYTF
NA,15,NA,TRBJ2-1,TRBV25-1,TGTGCCAGCAGGGGAACCGGGACATTTTCCAACAAGCAGTTCTTC,CASRGTGTFSNKQFF
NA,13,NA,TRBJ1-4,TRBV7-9,TGTGCCAGCTGCCCGGGGGTAAATGAAAAACTGTTTTTT,CASCPGVNEKLFF
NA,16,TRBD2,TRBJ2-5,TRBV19,TGTGCCAGTAGTCTCTCGATGGCGGGGGGATCAGAGACCCAGTACTTC,CASSLSMAGGSETQYF
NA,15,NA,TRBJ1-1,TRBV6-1,TGTGCCAGCAGTGAAGTCAGGCCATGGGGAGCTGAAGCTTTCTTT,CASSEVRPWGAEAFF
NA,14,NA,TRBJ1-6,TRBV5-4,TGTGCCAGCAGCTTGCAGGGCAGTAATTCACCCCTCCACTTT,CASSLQGSNSPLHF
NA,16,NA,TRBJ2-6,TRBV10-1,TGCGCCAGCAGTGAGTCGAGGGGGTTTGGGGCCAACGTCCTGACTTTC,CASSESRGFGANVLTF
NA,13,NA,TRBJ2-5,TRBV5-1,TGCGCCAGCGCCTGGGGCACTCAAGAGACCCAGTACTTC,CASAWGTQETQYF
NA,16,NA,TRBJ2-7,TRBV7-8,TGTGCCAGCAGCTCAAGTCTAGCGCGAAGCTCCTACGAGCAGTACTTC,CASSSSLARSSYEQYF
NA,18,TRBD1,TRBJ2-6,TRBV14,TGTGCCAGCAGCCTACCCCTGGGACAGACTTCTGGGGCCAACGTCCTGACTTTC,CASSLPLGQTSGANVLTF
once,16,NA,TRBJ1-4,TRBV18,TGTGCCAGCTCAGAGAAATACGGTGCGGCTAATGAAAAACTGTTTTTT,CASSEKYGAANEKLFF
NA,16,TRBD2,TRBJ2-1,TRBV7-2,TGTGCCAGCAGCTTACGCGCGGGGGGGTTCTACAATGAGCAGTTCTTC,CASSLRAGGFYNEQFF
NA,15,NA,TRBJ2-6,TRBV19,TGTGCCAGTAGTATCTGGAGGGCTGGGGCCAACGTCCTGACTTTC,CASSIWRAGANVLTF